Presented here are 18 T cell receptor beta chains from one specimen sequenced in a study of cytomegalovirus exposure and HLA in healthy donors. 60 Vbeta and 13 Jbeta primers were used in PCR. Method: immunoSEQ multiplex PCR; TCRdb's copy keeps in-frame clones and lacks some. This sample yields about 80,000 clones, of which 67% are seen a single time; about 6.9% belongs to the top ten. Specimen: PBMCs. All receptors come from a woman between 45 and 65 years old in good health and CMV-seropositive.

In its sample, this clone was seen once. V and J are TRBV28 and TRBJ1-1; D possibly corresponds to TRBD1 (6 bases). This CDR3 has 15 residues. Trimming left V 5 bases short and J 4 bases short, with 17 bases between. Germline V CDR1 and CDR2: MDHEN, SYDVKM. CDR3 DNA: TGTGCCAGCAGTCCCCCCAAAAAGGGGGTCACTGAAGCTTTCTTT. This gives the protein CASSPPKKGVTEAFF.

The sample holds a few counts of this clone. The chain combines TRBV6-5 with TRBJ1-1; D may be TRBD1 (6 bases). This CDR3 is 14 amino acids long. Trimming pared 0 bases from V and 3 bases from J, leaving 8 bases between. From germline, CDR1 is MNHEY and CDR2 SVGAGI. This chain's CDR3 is CASSYSGGDTEAFF. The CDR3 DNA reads TGTGCCAGCAGTTACTCAGGGGGGGACACTGAAGCTTTCTTT.

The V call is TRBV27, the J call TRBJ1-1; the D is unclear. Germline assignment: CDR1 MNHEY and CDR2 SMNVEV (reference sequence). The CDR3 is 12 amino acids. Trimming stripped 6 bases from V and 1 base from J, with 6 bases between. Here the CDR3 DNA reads TGTGCCAGCAGCCGACAGAACACTGAAGCTTTCTTT. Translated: CASSRQNTEAFF.

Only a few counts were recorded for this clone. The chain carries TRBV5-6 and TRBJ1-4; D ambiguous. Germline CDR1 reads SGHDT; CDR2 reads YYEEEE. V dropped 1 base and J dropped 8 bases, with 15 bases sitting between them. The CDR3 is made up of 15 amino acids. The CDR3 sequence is CASSLLVYSGEKLFF. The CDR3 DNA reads TGTGCCAGCAGCTTGCTAGTCTACTCGGGGGAAAAACTGTTTTTT.

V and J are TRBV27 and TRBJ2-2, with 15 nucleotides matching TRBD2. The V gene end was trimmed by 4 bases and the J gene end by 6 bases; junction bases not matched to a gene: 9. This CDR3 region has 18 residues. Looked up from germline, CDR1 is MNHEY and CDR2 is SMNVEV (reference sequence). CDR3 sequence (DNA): TGTGCCAGCAGTTGGATCACCGGGACTAGCGGGGGGTCCGGGGAGCTGTTTTTT. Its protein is CASSWITGTSGGSGELFF.

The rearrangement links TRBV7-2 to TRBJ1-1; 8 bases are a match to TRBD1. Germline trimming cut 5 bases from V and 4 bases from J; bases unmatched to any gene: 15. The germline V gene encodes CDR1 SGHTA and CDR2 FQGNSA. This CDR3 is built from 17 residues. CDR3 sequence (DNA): TGTGCCAGCAGCCCCAGAGGAGGCAGGGGGCGGTTCACTGAAGCTTTCTTT. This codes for CASSPRGGRGRFTEAFF.

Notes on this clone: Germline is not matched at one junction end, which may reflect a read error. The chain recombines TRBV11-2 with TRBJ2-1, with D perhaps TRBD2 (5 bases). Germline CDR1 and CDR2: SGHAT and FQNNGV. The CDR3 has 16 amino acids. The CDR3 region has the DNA TGTGCCGGCAGCTTAGTACGGGGTTCCTCCTACAATGAGCAGTTCTTC. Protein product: CAGSLVRGSSYNEQFF.

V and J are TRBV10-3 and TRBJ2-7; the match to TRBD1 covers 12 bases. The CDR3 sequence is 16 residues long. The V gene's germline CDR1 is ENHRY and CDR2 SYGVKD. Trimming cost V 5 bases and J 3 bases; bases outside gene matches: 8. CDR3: CAISTGTGGGFYEQYF. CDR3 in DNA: TGTGCCATCAGTACCGGGACAGGGGGCGGTTTCTACGAGCAGTACTTC.

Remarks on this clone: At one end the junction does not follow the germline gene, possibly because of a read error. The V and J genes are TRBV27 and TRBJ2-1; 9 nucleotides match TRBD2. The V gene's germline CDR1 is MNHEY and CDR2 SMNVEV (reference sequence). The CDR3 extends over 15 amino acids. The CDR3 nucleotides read TGTGCCAGTATCCCAGCGGGGGGTCCCTACAATGGGCAGTTCTTC. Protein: CASIPAGGPYNGQFF.

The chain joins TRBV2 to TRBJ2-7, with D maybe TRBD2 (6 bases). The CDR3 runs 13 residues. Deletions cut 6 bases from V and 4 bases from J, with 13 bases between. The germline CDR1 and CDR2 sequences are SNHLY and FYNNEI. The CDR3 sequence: CASSEGLPYEQYF. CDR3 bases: TGTGCCAGCAGCGAGGGACTTCCTTACGAGCAGTACTTC.

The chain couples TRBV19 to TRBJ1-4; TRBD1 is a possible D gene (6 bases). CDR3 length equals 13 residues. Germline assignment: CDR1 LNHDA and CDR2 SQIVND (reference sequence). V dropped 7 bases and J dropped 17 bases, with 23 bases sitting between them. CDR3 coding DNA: TGTGCCAGTAACCTGAACCACAGGGCCCCTTTCTTTTTT. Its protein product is CASNLNHRAPFFF.

Here the CDR3 reads CASNPGGSTDTQYF. The CDR3 nucleotides read TGTGCCAGCAACCCAGGCGGGAGCACAGATACGCAGTATTTT. V is TRBV6-5 and J is TRBJ2-3; perhaps TRBD2 as D (5 bases). The CDR3 runs 14 residues. The ends were cut back, 7 bases at V and 0 bases at J, with 11 bases in the middle. CDR1 MNHEY and CDR2 SVGAGI come from the germline V gene.

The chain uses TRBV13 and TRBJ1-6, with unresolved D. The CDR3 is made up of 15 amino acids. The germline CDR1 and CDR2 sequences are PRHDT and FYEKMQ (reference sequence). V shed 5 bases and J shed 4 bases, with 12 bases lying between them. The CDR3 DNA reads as TGTGCCAGCAGCCCCCAAGGAGGATATAATTCACCCCTCCACTTT. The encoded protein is CASSPQGGYNSPLHF.

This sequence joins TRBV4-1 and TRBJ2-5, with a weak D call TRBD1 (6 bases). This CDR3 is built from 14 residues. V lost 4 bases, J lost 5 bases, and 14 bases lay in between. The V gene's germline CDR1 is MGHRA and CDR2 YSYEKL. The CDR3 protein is CASSPLQGDETQYF. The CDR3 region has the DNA TGCGCCAGCAGCCCACTACAGGGTGACGAGACCCAGTACTTC.

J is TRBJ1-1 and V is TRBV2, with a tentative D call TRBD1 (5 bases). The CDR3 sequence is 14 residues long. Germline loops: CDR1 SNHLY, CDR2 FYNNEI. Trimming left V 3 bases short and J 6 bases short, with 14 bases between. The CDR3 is CASSDRSGRAEAFF. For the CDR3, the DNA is TGTGCCAGCAGTGACCGGTCAGGGAGGGCTGAAGCTTTCTTT.

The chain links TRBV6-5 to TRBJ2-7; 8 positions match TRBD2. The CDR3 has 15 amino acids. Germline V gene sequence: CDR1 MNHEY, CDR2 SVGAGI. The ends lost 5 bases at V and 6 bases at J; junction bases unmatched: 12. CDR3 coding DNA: TGTGCCAGCAGTACGCTTAGCGGGGAGACCTTCGAGCAGTACGTC. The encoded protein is CASSTLSGETFEQYV.

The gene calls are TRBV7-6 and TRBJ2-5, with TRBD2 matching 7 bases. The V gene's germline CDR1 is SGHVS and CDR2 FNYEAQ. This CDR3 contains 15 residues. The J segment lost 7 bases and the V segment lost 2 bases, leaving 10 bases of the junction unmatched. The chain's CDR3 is CASSLSRSGEGTQYF. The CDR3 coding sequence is TGTGCCAGCAGCTTATCTCGAAGCGGGGAGGGGACCCAGTACTTC.

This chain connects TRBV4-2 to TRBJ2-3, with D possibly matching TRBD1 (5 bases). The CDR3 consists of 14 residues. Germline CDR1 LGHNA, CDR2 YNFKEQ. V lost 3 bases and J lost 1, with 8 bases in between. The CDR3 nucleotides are TGTGCCAGCAGCCACCAGGGTGGCACAGATACGCAGTATTTT. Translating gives CASSHQGGTDTQYF.